This T cell receptor beta chain was sequenced during a study of blood T cell repertoires in COVID-19. V was pared by 6 bases and J by 1 base, with 11 bases between. Looked up from germline, CDR1 is KGHSH and CDR2 is LQKENI. This CDR3 comprises 14 residues. This table comes from immunoSEQ multiplex PCR, and its TCRdb copy is limited to in-frame clones, with some not included. This repertoire shows about 200,000 clones, around 90% found once; its top ten account for roughly 21%. The rearrangement joins TRBV18 to TRBJ2-3, with D perhaps TRBD1 (7 bases). The sequenced sample consisted of peripheral blood. The sequence was obtained from a man in his 60s with active or convalescent COVID-19. The CDR3 loop is CASSPRGGTDTQYF. The CDR3 DNA sequence: TGTGCCAGCTCCCCCAGGGGGGGCACAGATACGCAGTATTTT.